This TCR beta chain appears in the sequencing data of a study of CXCR3-negative and CXCR3-positive naive CD8 T cells. About the research overall: For each library, about 1.5 +/- 0.3 million TRB reads were obtained, 110 million to 150 million in total.

The CDR3 runs 15 residues. CDR1 is SEHNR and CDR2 is FQNEAQ in the germline V gene (reference sequence). Study results and limitations: Both naive subsets had comparably high diversity; memory CD8+ cells much lower. In CXCR3-positive naive cells, the TRB CDR3s were more hydrophobic than in CXCR3-negative naive cells. Naive cells used TRBV-TRBJ genes in much the same way whether CXCR3-negative or CXCR3-positive; memory cells did not.

A remark on this clonotype: Its antigen is still unknown.

UMI-labeled TRB cDNA libraries were prepared by 5' RACE. TCRdb derives one entry per CDR3 protein from the 5' RACE reads, leaving out DNA. This table holds tens of thousands of distinct CDR3 sequences. The chain combines TRBV7-9 with TRBJ1-1. The sequence derives from a human donor in good health. Some clones in this sample may be carry-over from other donors' samples. The sample comprised naive CXCR3- CD8+ T cells from blood. The subset: CD45RO-CCR7+CD27+CD95- naive CD8+ T cells lacking CXCR3 (TNR3-). CDR3 sequence reads: CASSLDAHTNTEAFF.